This T cell receptor beta chain originates from a study of OX40 agonist ivuxolimab in advanced cancers. On the study more broadly: The patients' treatment was ivuxolimab, an agonistic anti-OX40 (CD134) antibody.

The data were produced by immunoSEQ multiplex PCR, yet TCRdb's version contains in-frame clones alone and is incomplete. The sample lists 45,000 to 60,000 clones; over 80% were seen once. CDR3 size: 12 residues. The germline CDR1 and CDR2 sequences are LNHDA and SQIVND (reference sequence). Trimming left V 3 bases short and J 13 bases short, with 16 bases between. This specimen consisted of CD4+ or CD8+ T cells sorted from blood, obtained in a trial of the OX40 agonist ivuxolimab. The chain combines TRBV19 with TRBJ2-7; D possibly uses TRBD1 or TRBD2 (5 bases each). The receptor was derived from an adult with an advanced solid tumor such as melanoma, head and neck, liver or kidney cancer. The CDR3 DNA sequence: TGTGCCAGTAGTATTCCCGCCGGGGCTCAATACTTC. This encodes CASSIPAGAQYF. The full variable domain, its missing parts supplied by reference TRBV19 and TRBJ2-7, is DGGITQSPKYLFRKEGQNVTLSCEQNLNHDAMYWYRQDPGQGLRLIYYSQIVNDFQKGDIAEGYSVSREKKESFPLTVTSAQKNPTAFYLCASSIPAGAQYFGPGTRLTVT.